This record concerns one TCR beta chain sequence. The data were taken from a study of blood T cell repertoires in COVID-19. Study overall: PBMCs, B-cell-depleted T cells, or T cells provided the cDNA or gDNA that made up the material.

The method was immunoSEQ multiplex PCR; TCRdb's version includes in-frame clones alone and lacks a portion of them. The data show under 250,000 clones, more than 65% seen once. This CDR3 is built from 16 residues. Germline CDR1 and CDR2: SGHRS and YFSETQ. V was cut by 3 bases and J by 2 bases, with 12 bases left in between. The V gene is TRBV5-1, the J gene TRBJ2-6; maybe TRBD2 (5 bases). This sequence was found in a woman over 75 with acute or convalescent COVID-19. Sequencing was carried out using peripheral blood. The CDR3 sequence is CASSSQTSPGANVLTF. CDR3 bases: TGCGCCAGCAGCTCTCAAACTAGTCCTGGGGCCAACGTCCTGACTTTC. The complete variable domain, with remaining parts taken from reference TRBV5-1 and TRBJ2-6, reads KAGVTQTPRYLIKTRGQQVTLSCSPISGHRSVSWYQQTPGQGLQFLFEYFSETQRNKGNFPGRFSGRQFSNSRSEMNVSTLELGDSALYLCASSSQTSPGANVLTFGAGSRLTVL.